This T cell receptor (beta chain) derives from a study of T-cell reconstitution after alpha-beta-depleted transplantation in children. The study's findings and limits: A year had passed since transplant, and T-cell counts and diversity by then came mostly from newly produced T cells. It was reported that alpha-beta T cells came from several hundred expanded graft clones (about two months after transplant).

This clonotype has at least ten counts. Its target is unknown. Unique molecular identifiers were incorporated during preparation of the TCRbeta library. A single record per CDR3 protein comes from TCRdb applying MiXCR to the PCR reads. The profile shows some 150,000 distinct CDR3 sequences, 8% to 10% of them singletons. Germline CDR1 MDHEN, CDR2 SYDVKM. The CDR3 is 13 residues long. V dropped 2 bases and J dropped 5; count of bases not matched to a gene: 1. Here the sequenced sample was PBMCs, mostly from graft donor cells, taken 180 days after TCRalphabeta/CD19-depleted stem cell transplant. The clonotype comes from a female patient aged 2-10 years who had a stem cell transplant for congenital amegakaryocytic thrombocytopenia, so the T cells may come from the graft donor. The chain uses TRBV28 and TRBJ1-1, with 8 bases that match TRBD1. In nucleotides, the CDR3 is TGTGCCAGCAGTTTAGACAGGGGAACTGAAGCTTTCTTT. This translates into CASSLDRGTEAFF.